A selection of T cell receptor beta chains follows, all from one sample in a study of blood T cell repertoires in COVID-19. The data were produced by immunoSEQ multiplex PCR, yet TCRdb's version contains in-frame clones alone and is incomplete. This table holds approximately 150,000 clones, roughly 86% found once. Sequencing input: peripheral blood. The receptor set was obtained from a woman aged 55 to 70 who had recovered from COVID-19. CDR3s include the opening cysteine and the closing phenylalanine or tryptophan. Each record gives: V gene, D gene, J gene, clone size, CDR3 DNA, CDR3 protein. D genes are given only for firm matches. Clone sizes are given selectively: once, few, many, or a class where the clone is expanded.

v_call: TRBV24-1
d_call: -
j_call: TRBJ2-2
clone_size: -
cdr3_nt: TGTGCCACCAGTGATTTGCTACTGAACACCGGGGAGCTGTTTTTT
cdr3_aa: CATSDLLLNTGELFF

v_call: TRBV7-9
d_call: TRBD2
j_call: TRBJ2-1
clone_size: -
cdr3_nt: TGTGCCAGCAGCTCCAGCGGGGGGGATCGCAATGAGCAGTTCTTC
cdr3_aa: CASSSSGGDRNEQFF

v_call: TRBV28
d_call: -
j_call: TRBJ1-1
clone_size: -
cdr3_nt: TGTGCCAGCAGTTCGTACTCCTTCCCGAACACTGAAGCTTTCTTT
cdr3_aa: CASSSYSFPNTEAFF

v_call: TRBV2
d_call: TRBD1
j_call: TRBJ2-1
clone_size: -
cdr3_nt: TGTGCCAGCAGTCTTCCGGGACAGGGATACAATGAGCAGTTCTTC
cdr3_aa: CASSLPGQGYNEQFF

v_call: TRBV28
d_call: -
j_call: TRBJ1-1
clone_size: -
cdr3_nt: TGTGCCAGCAGAAGGCAGGGGCAGAACACTGAAGCTTTCTTT
cdr3_aa: CASRRQGQNTEAFF

v_call: TRBV3-1/TRBV3-2
d_call: -
j_call: TRBJ1-2
clone_size: -
cdr3_nt: TGTGCCAGCAGCCAGTGGGGCACTGGAGGCTACACCTTC
cdr3_aa: CASSQWGTGGYTF

v_call: TRBV27
d_call: -
j_call: TRBJ1-1
clone_size: once
cdr3_nt: TGTGCCAGCGGGCAGGGGTTCATGAACACTGAAGCTTTCTTT
cdr3_aa: CASGQGFMNTEAFF

v_call: TRBV28
d_call: TRBD2
j_call: TRBJ2-2
clone_size: -
cdr3_nt: TGTGCCAGCACTCTGGGAGGGGCGGACACCGGGGAGCTGTTTTTT
cdr3_aa: CASTLGGADTGELFF

v_call: TRBV7-9
d_call: -
j_call: TRBJ2-1
clone_size: -
cdr3_nt: TGTGCCAGCAGCCGGGGACTGAGCTCCTACAATGAGCAGTTCTTC
cdr3_aa: CASSRGLSSYNEQFF

v_call: TRBV2
d_call: TRBD2
j_call: TRBJ2-5
clone_size: -
cdr3_nt: TGTGCCAGCAGGTTACTAGCGGGGGGGCTTTTAGCGGAGACCCAGTACTTC
cdr3_aa: CASRLLAGGLLAETQYF

v_call: TRBV29-1
d_call: TRBD2
j_call: TRBJ2-1
clone_size: -
cdr3_nt: TGCAGCGTCCTAACGGGACTAGCGGGGGGAAGCTCCTACAATGAGCAGTTCTTC
cdr3_aa: CSVLTGLAGGSSYNEQFF

v_call: TRBV7-8
d_call: -
j_call: TRBJ2-7
clone_size: -
cdr3_nt: TGTGCCAGCAGCTTAGAGGTTTGGGGGCGCGAAGACGAGCAGTACTTC
cdr3_aa: CASSLEVWGREDEQYF

v_call: TRBV6-5
d_call: -
j_call: TRBJ1-3
clone_size: -
cdr3_nt: TGTGCCAGCAGGACTTTGAGTGGAACGGGAAACACCATATATTTT
cdr3_aa: CASRTLSGTGNTIYF

v_call: TRBV19
d_call: TRBD1
j_call: TRBJ2-3
clone_size: once
cdr3_nt: TGTGCCAGTAGTGAGGGACAGGGCACAGATACGCAGTATTTT
cdr3_aa: CASSEGQGTDTQYF

v_call: TRBV7-9
d_call: -
j_call: TRBJ1-4
clone_size: -
cdr3_nt: TGTGCCAGCAGCAGGGTCAAGATGGAGGAAAAACTGTTTTTT
cdr3_aa: CASSRVKMEEKLFF

v_call: TRBV4-1
d_call: TRBD2
j_call: TRBJ2-1
clone_size: -
cdr3_nt: TGCGCCAGCAGCCAAGAACTAGCGGGGGCCCTTAGCTTCAACAATGAGCAGTTCTTC
cdr3_aa: CASSQELAGALSFNNEQFF

v_call: TRBV7-9
d_call: -
j_call: TRBJ2-5
clone_size: -
cdr3_nt: TGTGCCAGCAGCTTAACGGCAGGGGAAGGGACCCAGTACTTC
cdr3_aa: CASSLTAGEGTQYF

v_call: TRBV4-1
d_call: -
j_call: TRBJ1-5
clone_size: -
cdr3_nt: TGCGCCAGCAGCCAAGGGACGGGGCAGCCCCAGCATTTT
cdr3_aa: CASSQGTGQPQHF

v_call: TRBV19
d_call: TRBD1
j_call: TRBJ2-5
clone_size: -
cdr3_nt: TGTGCCAGCGGGACAGGGGAAGGAGAGACCCAGTACTTC
cdr3_aa: CASGTGEGETQYF

v_call: TRBV5-1
d_call: -
j_call: TRBJ1-4
clone_size: -
cdr3_nt: TGCGCCAGCAGTTTTCGATTTCCGGTCACTGCAACTAATGAAAAACTGTTTTTT
cdr3_aa: CASSFRFPVTATNEKLFF

v_call: TRBV6-6
d_call: TRBD1
j_call: TRBJ2-2
clone_size: -
cdr3_nt: TGTGCCAGCAGGAGGACAGGGGTTGAAACCGGGGAGCTGTTTTTT
cdr3_aa: CASRRTGVETGELFF

v_call: TRBV28
d_call: -
j_call: TRBJ1-4
clone_size: -
cdr3_nt: TGTGCCAGCAGTTTGGGGCAGGATGAAAAACTGTTTTTT
cdr3_aa: CASSLGQDEKLFF

v_call: TRBV2
d_call: -
j_call: TRBJ2-7
clone_size: -
cdr3_nt: TGTGCCAGCACTGGACAGCTCTACGAGCAGTACTTC
cdr3_aa: CASTGQLYEQYF

v_call: TRBV10-3
d_call: TRBD1
j_call: TRBJ1-5
clone_size: -
cdr3_nt: TGTGCCATCAGTGCTGACAGGGGGCACCAGCCCCAGCATTTT
cdr3_aa: CAISADRGHQPQHF